This entry lists 31 T cell receptor beta chains sequenced from one sample in a study of OX40 agonist ivuxolimab in advanced cancers. Sequencing used immunoSEQ multiplex PCR; TCRdb keeps in-frame clones, though not all of them. Of around 100,000 clones listed, about 90% are singletons. Sequenced material: CD4+ or CD8+ T cells sorted from blood, taken in a trial of the OX40 agonist ivuxolimab. These receptors were taken from an adult with an advanced solid tumor such as melanoma, head and neck, liver or kidney cancer.

The CDR3 nucleotides read TGTGCCAGTAGTCCCCCTTTTTCAGGCCTTGGGGGGGCCAACGTCCTGACTTTC. This codes for CASSPPFSGLGGANVLTF. The V and J genes are TRBV19 and TRBJ2-6; D unclear. Deletions cut 5 bases from V and 4 bases from J, with 21 bases between. Germline V CDR1 and CDR2: LNHDA, SQIVND (reference sequence). The CDR3 extends over 18 amino acids.

V and J are TRBV4-1 and TRBJ1-2, with 8 nucleotides matching TRBD1. CDR1 and CDR2 from the germline V gene are MGHRA and YSYEKL. The CDR3 spans 14 residues. The V segment lost 1 base and the J segment 7 bases; nucleotides outside the gene matches: 5. The CDR3 DNA reads TGCGCCAGCAGCCAAGGGGGACAGGAGCGTGGCTACACCTTC. Its translation is CASSQGGQERGYTF.

The chain employs TRBV2 and TRBJ2-2, with D possibly being TRBD1 (6 bases). This CDR3 is 15 amino acids long. V lost 1 base to trimming and J lost 5 bases, with 11 bases between them. Germline CDR1 SNHLY, CDR2 FYNNEI. The CDR3 nucleotides are TGTGCCAGCAGTGAAGTCAGGGGACGAACCGGGGAGCTGTTTTTT. Protein: CASSEVRGRTGELFF.

The V gene is TRBV5-1, the J gene TRBJ1-4; D may be TRBD1 (6 bases). The CDR3 runs 15 residues. Germline-derived CDR1 and CDR2 are SGHRS and YFSETQ. The ends were cut back, 0 bases at V and 6 bases at J, with 12 bases in the middle. CDR3 bases: TGCGCCAGCAGCTTGGGGGGCAGGGGAGATGAAAAACTGTTTTTT. Translation: CASSLGGRGDEKLFF.

The chain recombines TRBV5-4 with TRBJ2-3; D call uncertain. The CDR3 length is 13 residues. The germline V gene encodes CDR1 SGHNT and CDR2 YYREEE (reference sequence). Trimming took 2 bases from V and 4 from J, leaving 8 bases between them. CDR3 DNA sequence: TGTGCCAGCAGCTTAAGTTTTCCAGATACGCAGTATTTT. It translates to CASSLSFPDTQYF.

CDR3 in DNA: TGTGCCAGTAGCCCCGGCCGGGACAAGGGATCCTACAATGAGCAGTTCTTC. Its protein product is CASSPGRDKGSYNEQFF. The chain combines TRBV19 with TRBJ2-1; possible D gene TRBD1, 6 bases. The V gene lost 6 bases and the J gene lost 1 base, with 19 bases spanning the gap. CDR1 and CDR2 from the germline V gene are LNHDA and SQIVND (reference sequence). This CDR3 is 17 amino acids long. The full variable domain, completed using reference TRBV19 and TRBJ2-1, is DGGITQSPKYLFRKEGQNVTLSCEQNLNHDAMYWYRQDPGQGLRLIYYSQIVNDFQKGDIAEGYSVSREKKESFPLTVTSAQKNPTAFYLCASSPGRDKGSYNEQFFGPGTRLTVL.

This clone was recorded a few times. The chain recombines TRBV6-1 with TRBJ2-5; 13 bases are a match to TRBD2. The CDR3 has 13 residues. Germline CDR1 reads MNHNS; CDR2 reads SASEGT. The V gene end was trimmed by 7 bases and the J gene end by 10 bases; junction bases not matched to a gene: 6. CDR3 DNA sequence: TGTGCCAGCACGGGACTAGCGGGATACTACCAGTACTTC. This codes for CASTGLAGYYQYF.

The chain joins TRBV14 to TRBJ1-5; D gene uncertain. Per the germline V gene, CDR1 is SGHDN and CDR2 is FVKESK. The CDR3 spans 13 residues. The V end lost 0 bases, the J end lost 5 bases, and 5 bases lay between the germline ends. CDR3 region: CASSQELDQPQHF. The DNA of the CDR3 is TGTGCCAGCAGCCAAGAACTCGATCAGCCCCAGCATTTT. Based on the CDR3 plus reference TRBV14 and TRBJ1-5, the full variable domain is EAGVTQFPSHSVIEKGQTVTLRCDPISGHDNLYWYRRVMGKEIKFLLHFVKESKQDESGMPNNRFLAERTGGTYSTLKVQPAELEDSGVYFCASSQELDQPQHFGDGTRLSIL.

CDR3 bases: TGTGCCAGCAGTTCTCCGGGACAGGCGCGCCACGAGCAGTACTTC. Translation: CASSSPGQARHEQYF. J is TRBJ2-7 and V is TRBV28; 8 nucleotides match TRBD1. The V segment lost 4 bases and the J segment 5 bases; nucleotides outside the gene matches: 10. From germline, CDR1 is MDHEN and CDR2 SYDVKM. The CDR3 has 15 residues.

The chain links TRBV14 to TRBJ2-1; possibly TRBD1 or TRBD2 for D (5 bases each). This CDR3 has 13 residues. The V and J ends lost 1 base and 9 bases respectively, with 10 bases between them. CDR1 and CDR2 (germline): SGHDN, FVKESK. The chain's CDR3 is CASSQVRGREQFF. DNA of the CDR3: TGTGCCAGCAGCCAAGTGAGGGGCCGTGAGCAGTTCTTC.

The CDR3 spells CASSARDRQAGRETQYF. The CDR3 DNA reads TGTGCCAGCAGCGCACGAGATCGACAGGCCGGACGGGAGACCCAGTACTTC. The genes are TRBV9 and TRBJ2-5; TRBD1 might be the D (6 bases). The germline gives CDR1 SGDLS, CDR2 YYNGEE. The CDR3 runs 17 residues. V lost 3 bases, J lost 5 bases, and 23 bases lay in between.

In its sample, this clone was seen once. The gene calls are TRBV6-5 and TRBJ2-1; D is ambiguous. The CDR3 totals 11 residues. Trimming stripped 4 bases from V and 9 bases from J, with 7 bases between. Germline CDR1 is MNHEY and CDR2 is SVGAGI. The CDR3 DNA follows: TGTGCCAGCAGTTTAGACGGTGAGCAGTTCTTC. It specifies CASSLDGEQFF.

The chain combines TRBV5-1 with TRBJ1-1; tentatively, D is TRBD1 (5 bases). The germline V gene has CDR1 SGHRS and CDR2 YFSETQ. V gave up 4 bases and J gave up 4 bases, with 20 bases separating them. The CDR3 consists of 16 residues. The CDR3 region has the DNA TGCGCCAGCAGCATGGCAGCAGGGTTGGGTGGCACTGAAGCTTTCTTT. Its protein product is CASSMAAGLGGTEAFF.

The CDR3, as DNA: TGTGCCAGCAGTGATAAGGCTAGCGGATACAATGAGCAGTTCTTC. Residues: CASSDKASGYNEQFF. The chain links TRBV11-1 to TRBJ2-1, with TRBD2 identical over 7 bases. After removal of 6 bases from V and 4 bases from J, the junction contained 9 bases not matched to a gene. The CDR3 runs to 15 residues. Germline V gives CDR1 SGHAT, CDR2 FQDESV (reference sequence). Together with reference TRBV11-1 and TRBJ2-1, the CDR3 gives the full variable domain: EAEVAQSPRYKITEKSQAVAFWCDPISGHATLYWYRQILGQGPELLVQFQDESVVDDSQLPKDRFSAERLKGVDSTLKIQPAELGDSAMYLCASSDKASGYNEQFFGPGTRLTVL.

The J gene is TRBJ1-3, the V gene TRBV6-1; D might be TRBD1 (6 bases). Between the trimmed V and J ends, which lost 2 bases and 2 bases, there was a span of 13 bases. CDR1 MNHNS and CDR2 SASEGT come from the germline V gene. The CDR3 covers 16 residues. The CDR3 protein is CASSENGGGAGNTIYF. The CDR3 bases are TGTGCCAGCAGTGAAAATGGAGGGGGGGCTGGAAACACCATATATTTT.

This rearrangement joins TRBV14 to TRBJ2-1; perhaps D is TRBD1 or TRBD2 (5 bases each). Trimming removed 4 bases from V and 8 bases from J, with 27 bases in between. Germline CDR1 is SGHDN and CDR2 is FVKESK. The CDR3 covers 18 residues. The CDR3 loop is CASSRWRLGRAARDEQFF. The CDR3 DNA reads as TGTGCCAGCAGCCGTTGGCGTTTGGGGCGGGCGGCCCGAGATGAGCAGTTCTTC. The full variable domain, with the rest looked up from reference TRBV14 and TRBJ2-1, is EAGVTQFPSHSVIEKGQTVTLRCDPISGHDNLYWYRRVMGKEIKFLLHFVKESKQDESGMPNNRFLAERTGGTYSTLKVQPAELEDSGVYFCASSRWRLGRAARDEQFFGPGTRLTVL.

This chain links TRBV7-9 with TRBJ2-7; no firm D call. V was trimmed by 6 bases and J by 6 bases, leaving 6 bases between them. The CDR3 covers 10 residues. Germline CDR1 and CDR2: SEHNR and FQNEAQ (reference sequence). CDR3 amino acids: CASSGSEQYF. Written as DNA, the CDR3 is TGTGCCAGCAGTGGGTCCGAGCAGTACTTC.

Comment on this clone: This sample also contains other DNA sequences that code for the same CDR3. The J gene is TRBJ2-5, the V gene TRBV20-1; D gene uncertain. The germline V gene has CDR1 DFQATT and CDR2 SNEGSKA (reference sequence). The V end lost 5 bases, the J end lost 2 bases, and 3 bases lay between the germline ends. This CDR3 is 10 amino acids long. The CDR3: CSAGQETQYF. The CDR3 bases are TGCAGTGCTGGACAAGAGACCCAGTACTTC.

The chain combines TRBV11-2 with TRBJ2-7; 11 bases line up with TRBD2. J gave up 4 bases and V 0 bases, and 8 bases lay outside the gene matches. The CDR3 sequence is 17 residues long. Germline CDR1 is SGHAT and CDR2 is FQNNGV. CDR3 in amino acids: CASSLDLGSGGAYEQYF. The CDR3 DNA reads as TGTGCCAGCAGCTTAGATCTCGGTAGCGGGGGGGCGTACGAGCAGTACTTC.

V usage is TRBV11-2 and J usage is TRBJ2-1, with D unresolved. In germline, CDR1 is SGHAT, CDR2 FQNNGV. The CDR3 is 16 residues long. Trimming stripped 2 bases from V and 2 bases from J, with 13 bases between. CDR3 sequence (DNA): TGTGCCAGCAGCTTAACGTCAGGCAACACCTACAATGAGCAGTTCTTC. Amino acid sequence: CASSLTSGNTYNEQFF.

The chain is built from TRBV28 and TRBJ2-7; either TRBD1 or TRBD2 may supply D (5 bases each). Trimming removed 5 bases at V and 2 bases at J, with 16 bases between. The germline V gene encodes CDR1 MDHEN and CDR2 SYDVKM. The CDR3 loop spans 15 amino acids. CDR3 nucleotides: TGTGCCAGCAGTGCCTCCGGGACGTTCCCCTACGAGCAGTACTTC. The encoded protein is CASSASGTFPYEQYF.

DNA of the CDR3: TGTGCCAGCAGCTTAGATTGGGCTGGCTACGAGCAGTACTTC. Encoded protein: CASSLDWAGYEQYF. The rearrangement uses TRBV7-2 and TRBJ2-7, with no clear D. V was shortened by 1 base and J by 3 bases, with 10 bases between the two germline ends. The CDR3 contains 14 residues. Germline assignment: CDR1 SGHTA and CDR2 FQGNSA.

The chain links TRBV29-1 to TRBJ2-7, with D uncertain. Germline V gives CDR1 SQVTM, CDR2 ANQGSEA. This CDR3 has 13 amino acids. V shed 4 bases and J shed 2 bases, with 12 bases lying between them. The CDR3 bases are TGCAGCGTTGCTACAGTTCTAACCTACGAGCAGTACTTC. Translation: CSVATVLTYEQYF.

The CDR3 here is CASSGEGVFYEQYF. The CDR3 coding sequence is TGTGCCAGCAGTGGTGAGGGGGTTTTCTACGAGCAGTACTTC. The rearrangement uses TRBV6-1 and TRBJ2-7, with D possibly TRBD1 on 6 matching bases. Trimming took off 4 bases at V and 3 bases at J, with 13 bases between the two ends. Germline V lookup: CDR1 MNHNS, CDR2 SASEGT. CDR3 length equals 14 residues.

This chain joins TRBV4-2 and TRBJ2-3; the match to TRBD2 covers 13 bases. V was clipped by 4 bases and J by 2 bases; unmatched bases: 21. The CDR3 has 22 amino acids. Germline CDR1 is LGHNA and CDR2 is YNFKEQ. The CDR3 bases are TGTGCCAGCAGCCCCTTCGGGCCTCAACTAGCGGGAGGGCCTCAACACACAGATACGCAGTATTTT. Its protein is CASSPFGPQLAGGPQHTDTQYF.

This chain connects TRBV15 to TRBJ2-1, with TRBD1 identical over 7 bases. Per germline, CDR1 LNHNV and CDR2 YYDKDF (reference sequence). CDR3 length: 15 residues. With 5 bases clipped from V and 2 bases from J, the junction kept 6 bases outside the gene matches. CDR3 loop: CATSADRDPYNEQFF. As DNA, the CDR3 is TGTGCCACCAGCGCCGACAGGGACCCCTACAATGAGCAGTTCTTC.

The chain has TRBV18 and TRBJ2-1; perhaps TRBD2 as D (7 bases). Per germline, CDR1 KGHSH and CDR2 LQKENI. The CDR3 runs to 15 residues. Between the trimmed V and J ends, which lost 1 base and 7 bases, there was a span of 14 bases. CDR3 protein: CASSPRTGRVNEQFF. CDR3 nucleotides: TGTGCCAGCTCACCACGTACAGGGAGGGTGAATGAGCAGTTCTTC.

The chain has TRBV19 and TRBJ2-3; a weak D match, TRBD2 (6 bases). The CDR3 is 14 amino acids. CDR1 is LNHDA and CDR2 is SQIVND in the germline V gene (reference sequence). Between the trimmed V and J ends, which lost 5 bases and 5 bases, there was a span of 14 bases. CDR3 protein: CASSRRLDQDTQYF. The CDR3 nucleotides are TGTGCCAGTAGTCGCCGACTAGACCAAGATACGCAGTATTTT.

CDR3 coding DNA: TGCGCCAGTTCTAGAGGGGTGGACACTGAAGCTTTCTTT. It yields the protein CASSRGVDTEAFF. The chain employs TRBV5-1 and TRBJ1-1, with D perhaps TRBD1 (5 bases). The CDR3 covers 13 residues. Trimming took 8 bases from V and 3 from J, leaving 14 bases between them. Germline values: CDR1 SGHRS, CDR2 YFSETQ. Combining the CDR3 with reference TRBV5-1 and TRBJ1-1 gives the whole variable domain KAGVTQTPRYLIKTRGQQVTLSCSPISGHRSVSWYQQTPGQGLQFLFEYFSETQRNKGNFPGRFSGRQFSNSRSEMNVSTLELGDSALYLCASSRGVDTEAFFGQGTRLTVV.

This chain connects TRBV2 to TRBJ2-3, with TRBD1 identical over 11 bases. V dropped 4 bases and J dropped 0; count of bases not matched to a gene: 3. CDR3 length: 16 amino acids. Germline CDR1 and CDR2: SNHLY and FYNNEI. CDR3 in amino acids: CASSAGQGASTDTQYF. Written as DNA, the CDR3 is TGTGCCAGCAGTGCCGGACAGGGGGCTAGCACAGATACGCAGTATTTT.

V and J are TRBV29-1 and TRBJ1-1, with 7 bases that match TRBD1. Germline V lookup: CDR1 SQVTM, CDR2 ANQGSEA. The CDR3 covers 12 residues. The trim removed 6 bases at V and 4 bases at J, leaving 5 bases unmatched. DNA for the CDR3: TGCAGCGTCCGACAGGGAAGCACTGAAGCTTTCTTT. It is translated as CSVRQGSTEAFF.